This passage covers 14 T cell receptor beta chains from one sample sequenced in a study of vaccination effects on CD4 cells after COVID-19. Antigen-specific CD4+ T cells expanded by the ViraFEST assay with viral peptide pools were then sequenced. Culturing for 10 to 11 days preceded CD4+ T cell isolation. BNT162b2 vaccine or mRNA-1273 vaccine was given to participants in two doses. TCRdb's table, derived via immunoSEQ multiplex PCR, lists solely in-frame clones and lacks some. Of 84,000 or so clones in the sample, under 85% are singletons; the top ten hold 1.1%. Their target antigens are unknown. This material consisted of CD4+ T cells from PBMCs cultured with HCoV-OC43 spike peptides, taken after COVID-19 vaccination. Indicated subset: HCoV-OC43 spike overlapping peptide pool stimulation. The receptor set was obtained from a human donor who received a COVID-19 vaccine.

The gene calls are TRBV24-1 and TRBJ2-3, with TRBD1 identical over 9 bases. CDR3 length: 15 amino acids. Per germline, CDR1 KGHDR and CDR2 SFDVKD. The trim removed 3 bases at V and 3 bases at J, leaving 3 bases unmatched. CDR3 sequence (DNA): TGTGCCACCAGTGATCCCGGGACAGGGACAGATACGCAGTATTTT. The encoded protein is CATSDPGTGTDTQYF.

CDR3 bases: TGTGCCAGCAGCGCAGGACAGGGGATGAACACTGAAGCTTTCTTT. It encodes CASSAGQGMNTEAFF. The chain uses TRBV6-5 and TRBJ1-1; the match to TRBD1 covers 9 bases. The germline gives CDR1 MNHEY, CDR2 SVGAGI. CDR3 length: 15 amino acids. V lost 6 bases, J lost 0 bases, and 5 bases stayed unmatched.

This chain connects TRBV11-2 to TRBJ2-1, with D maybe TRBD2 (6 bases). Germline CDR1 SGHAT, CDR2 FQNNGV. V gave up 1 base and J gave up 1 base, with 8 bases separating them. CDR3 length equals 15 residues. The CDR3 is CASSLGAGSYNEQFF. CDR3 DNA sequence: TGTGCCAGCAGCTTAGGGGCGGGGTCCTACAATGAGCAGTTCTTC.

The V and J genes are TRBV7-2 and TRBJ1-3; no clear D gene. The ends were cut back, 5 bases at V and 2 bases at J, with 10 bases in the middle. There are 14 residues in the CDR3. The germline CDR1 and CDR2 sequences are SGHTA and FQGNSA. CDR3 sequence: CASSPRSAGNTIYF. The DNA for the CDR3 is TGTGCCAGCAGCCCGAGGAGTGCTGGAAACACCATATATTTT. Full variable domain (remainder filled in from reference TRBV7-2 and TRBJ1-3): GAGVSQSPSNKVTEKGKDVELRCDPISGHTALYWYRQSLGQGLEFLIYFQGNSAPDKSGLPSDRFSAERTGGSVSTLTIQRTQQEDSAVYLCASSPRSAGNTIYFGEGSWLTVV.

This rearrangement joins TRBV19 to TRBJ1-4; 7 nucleotides match TRBD1. CDR3 size: 14 residues. CDR1 is LNHDA and CDR2 is SQIVND in the germline V gene (reference sequence). V shed 7 bases, J shed 7 bases, and the junction held 9 bases outside the gene matches. The CDR3, as DNA: TGTGCCAGTACCCAACAGGGGAATGGTGAAAAACTGTTTTTT. It is translated as CASTQQGNGEKLFF.

CDR3 DNA: TGTGCCAGCAGTCAGGGATTCTATGGCTACACCTTC. It encodes CASSQGFYGYTF. The chain has TRBV6-5 and TRBJ1-2, with a weak D call TRBD1 (5 bases). Germline loops: CDR1 MNHEY, CDR2 SVGAGI. The CDR3 runs to 12 residues. V lost 5 bases and J lost 4, with 8 bases in between.

This clone was counted a few times. The chain joins TRBV30 to TRBJ2-1; 7 bases align to TRBD1. The length of the CDR3 is 14 residues. V lost 2 bases and J lost 6; bases outside the gene matches: 7. The germline CDR1 and CDR2 sequences are GTSNPN and SVGIG (reference sequence). This CDR3 reads CAWSSGTAVNEQFF. The CDR3 DNA reads TGTGCCTGGAGTTCCGGGACAGCAGTCAATGAGCAGTTCTTC.

The rearrangement links TRBV28 to TRBJ2-3; 8 positions match TRBD2. Germline loops: CDR1 MDHEN, CDR2 SYDVKM. The CDR3 spans 13 residues. With 8 bases clipped from V and 0 bases from J, the junction kept 1 base outside the gene matches. The CDR3 DNA follows: TGTGCCAGCTTAGCGGGGAGCACAGATACGCAGTATTTT. This translates into CASLAGSTDTQYF.

V and J are TRBV28 and TRBJ1-1; TRBD1 is a possible D gene (5 bases). The CDR3 runs to 15 residues. V lost 6 bases and J lost 6, with 20 bases in between. Germline V lookup: CDR1 MDHEN, CDR2 SYDVKM. The CDR3 spells CASRQSTGVVSEAFF. In DNA form, the CDR3 reads TGTGCCAGCAGACAAAGTACAGGTGTGGTTTCTGAAGCTTTCTTT.

The chain joins TRBV9 to TRBJ2-2; D call uncertain. The CDR3 runs 13 residues. V dropped 3 bases and J dropped 7 bases, with 10 bases sitting between them. Per the germline V gene, CDR1 is SGDLS and CDR2 is YYNGEE. CDR3 nucleotides: TGTGCCAGCAGCGCTGTTCTGGTCGGGGAGCTGTTTTTT. Translated, it gives CASSAVLVGELFF.

V gene TRBV5-4 combines with J gene TRBJ1-6; TRBD1 might be the D (6 bases). Trimming removed 3 bases at V and 6 bases at J, with 22 bases between. Germline CDR1 reads SGHNT; CDR2 reads YYREEE (reference sequence). The CDR3 totals 18 residues. DNA of the CDR3: TGTGCCAGCAGCTCTGAAAGATCGTCAGACAGGCTTAATTCACCCCTCCACTTT. This translates into CASSSERSSDRLNSPLHF.

The chain is built from TRBV19 and TRBJ2-5; 9 bases are a match to TRBD2. The J segment lost 4 bases and the V segment lost 5 bases, leaving 2 bases of the junction unmatched. This CDR3 spans 13 amino acids. Germline lookup yields CDR1 LNHDA and CDR2 SQIVND (reference sequence). CDR3 residues: CASSQRGVETQYF. In DNA, the CDR3 is TGTGCCAGTAGTCAGCGGGGGGTAGAGACCCAGTACTTC.

The J gene is TRBJ2-5, the V gene TRBV30, with D possibly being TRBD1 (6 bases). Germline CDR1 is GTSNPN and CDR2 is SVGIG (reference sequence). V dropped 5 bases and J dropped 7 bases, with 14 bases sitting between them. The CDR3 extends over 12 amino acids. CDR3 loop: CAWAGTRGTQYF. The CDR3 DNA reads as TGTGCCTGGGCCGGGACACGTGGGACCCAGTACTTC.

The CDR3 is CASSSGQPGNTIYF. CDR3 sequence (DNA): TGTGCCAGCAGCTCCGGACAGCCTGGAAACACCATATATTTT. This chain joins TRBV7-2 and TRBJ1-3; D is possibly TRBD1 (6 bases). CDR3 size: 14 residues. V lost 4 bases and J lost 2, with 9 bases in between. Germline loops: CDR1 SGHTA, CDR2 FQGNSA. Complete variable domain (other parts from reference TRBV7-2 and TRBJ1-3): GAGVSQSPSNKVTEKGKDVELRCDPISGHTALYWYRQSLGQGLEFLIYFQGNSAPDKSGLPSDRFSAERTGGSVSTLTIQRTQQEDSAVYLCASSSGQPGNTIYFGEGSWLTVV.